These 30 T cell receptor beta chains were sequenced from one sample in a study of blood T cells in healthy people across ages. A J-beta primer mix and a sample-barcoded 5' primer were used in a second PCR of roughly 6 to 11 cycles. One entry per CDR3 protein results from TCRdb running MiXCR on the 5' RACE reads. Here the sample spans 780,000 or so distinct CDR3 sequences, 56% being singletons. Sequenced: blood. These receptors were taken from a man between 35 and 55 years old in good health.

There are a few counts of this clonotype. The chain has TRBV9 and TRBJ2-1, with D possibly TRBD1 on 6 matching bases. The CDR3 totals 15 residues. With 1 base removed from V and 8 bases from J, the gap between germline ends came to 16 bases. The germline gives CDR1 SGDLS, CDR2 YYNGEE. The CDR3 DNA sequence: TGTGCCAGCAGCGTATTAACAGGGACCTTGGATGAGCAGTTCTTC. It translates to CASSVLTGTLDEQFF.

Turning to this clonotype: Germline and junction disagree at one end, which may indicate a read error. The V gene is TRBV5-1, the J gene TRBJ2-1; a possible D gene is TRBD2 (7 bases). This CDR3 region has 14 residues. The germline V gene encodes CDR1 SGHRS and CDR2 YFSETQ. CDR3 sequence: CASSLVQGRDDQFF. CDR3 in DNA: TGCGCCAGCAGCTTGGTTCAGGGGAGGGATGATCAGTTCTTC.

The count of this clonotype is one. The rearrangement joins TRBV4-2 to TRBJ2-7; 7 bases agree with TRBD2. V shed 3 bases and J 10 bases; nucleotides not matched to a gene: 15. Germline CDR1 is LGHNA and CDR2 is YNFKEQ. The CDR3 has 15 amino acids. In nucleotides, the CDR3 is TGTGCCAGCAGCCACGGCGGGACTACCAAAGAGATCCAGTACTTC. This sequence encodes CASSHGGTTKEIQYF.

This clonotype was observed a single time. The chain links TRBV27 to TRBJ2-7; a possible D gene is TRBD1 (6 bases). V lost 5 bases and J lost 4, with 18 bases in between. CDR3 length: 15 amino acids. The germline V gene has CDR1 MNHEY and CDR2 SMNVEV (reference sequence). Here the CDR3 DNA reads TGTGCCAGCAGTATTTATACAGGGCCCGGGTACGAGCAGTACTTC. This encodes CASSIYTGPGYEQYF.

This chain uses TRBV20-1 with TRBJ1-5; TRBD1 aligns across 9 bases. J lost 0 bases, V lost 5 bases, and 8 bases had no gene match. The germline CDR1 and CDR2 sequences are DFQATT and SNEGSKA (reference sequence). The CDR3 consists of 16 residues. CDR3 sequence reads: CSAEDRGGYSNQPQHF. CDR3 DNA: TGCAGTGCTGAAGACAGGGGGGGGTATAGCAATCAGCCCCAGCATTTT.

This clonotype was recorded a few times. The gene calls are TRBV20-1 and TRBJ2-1; D is ambiguous. Trimming removed 3 bases at V and 5 bases at J, with 17 bases between. CDR1 and CDR2 from the germline V gene are DFQATT and SNEGSKA (reference sequence). This CDR3 region has 15 residues. In DNA form, the CDR3 reads TGCAGTGCTAGGACGTTTGTGGGTACGAACAATGAGCAGTTCTTC. Its protein is CSARTFVGTNNEQFF.

The J gene is TRBJ2-3, the V gene TRBV7-6; TRBD2 agrees at 8 bases. V shed 2 bases and J 1 base; nucleotides not matched to a gene: 14. This CDR3 contains 19 residues. Germline V gives CDR1 SGHVS, CDR2 FNYEAQ. CDR3 in amino acids: CASSLRLSVLADGTDTQYF. CDR3 in DNA: TGTGCCAGCAGCTTAAGGTTATCGGTACTAGCGGATGGCACAGATACGCAGTATTTT.

The chain uses TRBV4-2 and TRBJ2-1; D assignment may be TRBD1 or TRBD2 (6 bases each). Trimming removed 5 bases from V and 9 bases from J, with 14 bases in between. Germline CDR1 is LGHNA and CDR2 is YNFKEQ. The CDR3 loop spans 13 amino acids. This CDR3 is CASSLWGAVEQFF. CDR3 in DNA: TGTGCCAGCAGCTTATGGGGGGCCGTTGAGCAGTTCTTC.

This clonotype has only a few counts. J is TRBJ1-1 and V is TRBV6-5; D may be TRBD1 (5 bases). This CDR3 is built from 14 residues. V was cut by 7 bases and J by 3 bases, with 15 bases left in between. Germline V gene data show CDR1 as MNHEY and CDR2 as SVGAGI. Here the CDR3 DNA reads TGTGCCAGCAACCCCGACCCACAGGACACTGAAGCTTTCTTT. Protein: CASNPDPQDTEAFF.

This clonotype was found a few times. This sequence joins TRBV7-6 and TRBJ2-7, with D tentatively TRBD1 (6 bases). The CDR3 has 14 residues. Per the germline V gene, CDR1 is SGHVS and CDR2 is FNYEAQ. The germline V and J ends were trimmed by 5 bases and 0 bases, with 11 bases remaining between them. CDR3 nucleotides: TGTGCCAGCAGCGGAAGGACAGCCTCCTACGAGCAGTACTTC. Residues: CASSGRTASYEQYF.

CDR3 sequence: CASSRRTGPNEQYF. CDR3 DNA sequence: TGTGCCAGCAGCCGCCGGACAGGCCCCAACGAGCAGTACTTC. The chain joins TRBV3-1 to TRBJ2-1; TRBD1 matches 7 bases. The J call is uncertain, as TRBJ2-7 better fits the DNA end. The CDR3 runs 14 residues. CDR1 LGHDT and CDR2 YNNKEL come from the germline V gene (reference sequence).

The J gene is TRBJ2-4, the V gene TRBV20-1; a weak D match, TRBD2 (6 bases). With the DNA end fitting TRBJ2-5 better, the J assignment may be wrong. This CDR3 comprises 14 residues. Germline V gene lookup returns CDR1 DFQATT and CDR2 SNEGSKA (reference sequence). CDR3 sequence: CSAGSHEGRETQYF. The DNA of the CDR3 is TGCAGTGCCGGGTCACATGAGGGGAGGGAGACCCAGTACTTC.

This clonotype was counted once. The chain carries TRBV29-1 and TRBJ1-2; 8 bases map to TRBD1. This CDR3 has 13 residues. Per germline, CDR1 SQVTM and CDR2 ANQGSEA. V lost 4 bases to trimming and J lost 4 bases; unmatched junction nucleotides: 5. The CDR3 is CSVAGQASYGYTF. The CDR3 DNA follows: TGCAGCGTTGCGGGACAGGCAAGCTATGGCTACACCTTC.

The gene calls are TRBV12-3 or TRBV12-4 and TRBJ1-6; 7 nucleotides align to TRBD1. This CDR3 has 14 residues. Trimming at V came to 6 bases and at J to 8 bases, leaving 7 bases not matched to a gene. The CDR3 bases are TGTGCCAGCAGCCCGACAGGGAGAGATTCACCCCTCCACTTT. It specifies CASSPTGRDSPLHF.

This clonotype was seen many times. CDR3 sequence: CASSGGGPETQYF. The CDR3 region has the DNA TGTGCCAGCAGCGGGGGGGGCCCGGAGACCCAGTACTTC. This chain connects TRBV9 to TRBJ2-5; weak D call: TRBD2 (7 bases). The CDR3 consists of 13 residues. Trimming removed 3 bases at V and 5 bases at J, with 11 bases between. Germline-derived CDR1 and CDR2 are SGDLS and YYNGEE.

This sequence joins TRBV25-1 and TRBJ1-2, with TRBD1 as a possible D gene (5 bases). The CDR3 sequence is 15 residues long. The V gene lost 3 bases and the J gene lost 6 bases, with 17 bases spanning the gap. The germline gives CDR1 MGHDK, CDR2 SYGVNS. CDR3 nucleotides: TGTGCCAGCAGTGATCCGAGGGGCAGGACCAATGGCTACACCTTC. Translation: CASSDPRGRTNGYTF.

V and J are TRBV4-3 and TRBJ2-5; tentative D call: TRBD1 (6 bases). V was shortened by 0 bases and J by 1 base, with 9 bases between the two germline ends. Germline V gene lookup returns CDR1 LGHNA and CDR2 YSLEER. The CDR3 is 15 amino acids. For the CDR3, the DNA is TGCGCCAGCAGCCAAGAGGACAGAGTCCAAGAGACCCAGTACTTC. Protein sequence: CASSQEDRVQETQYF.

The chain is built from TRBV29-1 and TRBJ1-2; no clear D. The V gene's germline CDR1 is SQVTM and CDR2 ANQGSEA. Deletions cut 3 bases from V and 13 bases from J, with 21 bases between. The CDR3 runs 13 residues. The CDR3 reads CSVEERPGRFVTF. The CDR3 DNA is TGCAGCGTTGAGGAACGTCCTGGGAGGTTCGTCACCTTC.

In this sample, this clonotype turned up once. CDR3 sequence: CASSQGATGGQETQYF. The CDR3 DNA is TGTGCCAGCAGCCAGGGGGCTACAGGGGGCCAAGAGACCCAGTACTTC. J is TRBJ2-5 and V is TRBV7-3; 8 positions agree with TRBD1. The germline V gene has CDR1 SGHTA and CDR2 FQGTGA. The CDR3 sequence is 16 residues long. The J segment lost 1 base and the V segment lost 5 bases, leaving 9 bases of the junction unmatched.

V and J are TRBV13 and TRBJ2-1; D is possibly TRBD1 (7 bases). The germline CDR1 and CDR2 sequences are PRHDT and FYEKMQ (reference sequence). This CDR3 region has 14 residues. Trimming left V 5 bases short and J 9 bases short, with 17 bases between. CDR3 DNA sequence: TGTGCCAGCAGCGTATCCTACAGGGGAGGTGAGCAGTTCTTC. Its protein product is CASSVSYRGGEQFF.

The genes are TRBV6-2 or TRBV6-3 and TRBJ2-4, with D perhaps being TRBD1 or TRBD2 (6 bases each). The J call is in doubt because the DNA end fits TRBJ2-7 better. CDR1 is MNHEY, CDR2 SVGEGT, per germline. The CDR3 extends over 16 amino acids. CDR3 region: CASSYSGRGPDSEQYF. The CDR3 nucleotides are TGTGCCAGCAGTTACTCTGGCCGGGGGCCTGACTCCGAGCAGTACTTC.

The gene calls are TRBV15 and TRBJ2-1, with D possibly matching TRBD2 (5 bases). The DNA matches TRBJ2-7 better at its end, which makes the J call doubtful. From germline, CDR1 is LNHNV and CDR2 YYDKDF (reference sequence). This CDR3 region has 20 residues. The CDR3 coding sequence is TGTGCCACCAGCTCTCCCGGGGTGGTTTTGAGGAAAAGCTCCTACAATGAGCAGTACTTC. As protein: CATSSPGVVLRKSSYNEQYF.

The V gene is TRBV7-6, the J gene TRBJ2-6, with a tentative D call TRBD1 (6 bases). Germline V gene sequence: CDR1 SGHVS, CDR2 FNYEAQ. V gave up 4 bases and J gave up 0 bases, with 16 bases separating them. The CDR3 has 18 residues. CDR3: CASSYRTAIYSGANVLTF. The CDR3, as DNA: TGTGCCAGCAGCTATAGGACAGCGATATACTCTGGGGCCAACGTCCTGACTTTC.

The chain has TRBV5-8 and TRBJ1-6; D gene uncertain. The CDR3 is 14 residues long. V lost 4 bases, J lost 11 bases, and 16 bases lay in between. Germline V lookup: CDR1 SGHTS, CDR2 YDEGEE. Written as DNA, the CDR3 is TGTGCCAGCAGCCCAGAACTCGACAACGCACCCCTCCACTTT. Translating gives CASSPELDNAPLHF. Combining the CDR3 with reference TRBV5-8 and TRBJ1-6 gives the whole variable domain EAGVTQSPTHLIKTRGQQATLRCSPISGHTSVYWYQQALGLGLQFLLWYDEGEERNRGNFPPRFSGRQFPNYSSELNVNALELEDSALYLCASSPELDNAPLHFGNGTRLTVT.

This clonotype was seen repeatedly, ten times or more. CDR3: CASSYEGQGASHEQYF. Written as DNA, the CDR3 is TGTGCCAGCAGCTACGAAGGACAGGGGGCATCGCACGAGCAGTACTTC. The chain joins TRBV5-4 to TRBJ2-7; 11 bases line up with TRBD1. V was pared by 3 bases and J by 5 bases, with 10 bases of the junction left unmatched. Germline lookup yields CDR1 SGHNT and CDR2 YYREEE (reference sequence). The CDR3 length is 16 residues.

V usage is TRBV9 and J usage is TRBJ2-1; 11 bases match TRBD2. The CDR3 contains 20 residues. The V gene's germline CDR1 is SGDLS and CDR2 YYNGEE. The ends lost 0 bases at V and 2 bases at J; junction bases unmatched: 13. CDR3 sequence: CASSVVGDPLAGVAYNEQFF. CDR3 nucleotides: TGTGCCAGCAGCGTAGTGGGGGACCCACTAGCGGGAGTGGCCTACAATGAGCAGTTCTTC.

The rearrangement links TRBV4-3 to TRBJ1-5; D may be TRBD1 (5 bases). V was cut by 0 bases and J by 2 bases, with 8 bases left in between. Germline loops: CDR1 LGHNA, CDR2 YSLEER. CDR3 size: 15 residues. For the CDR3, the DNA is TGCGCCAGCAGCCAAGATGGGGCTGGCAATCAGCCCCAGCATTTT. Translated, it gives CASSQDGAGNQPQHF.

This chain joins TRBV24-1 and TRBJ2-7; TRBD2 is a possible D gene (6 bases). Trimming cost V 4 bases and J 3 bases, with 15 bases left between them. Germline loops: CDR1 KGHDR, CDR2 SFDVKD. The CDR3 has 15 residues. The CDR3 spells CATSDTRGNFYEQYF. CDR3 DNA: TGTGCCACCAGTGACACCCGGGGGAATTTCTACGAGCAGTACTTC.

The rearrangement links TRBV28 to TRBJ1-2, with 8 bases that match TRBD1. From germline, CDR1 is MDHEN and CDR2 SYDVKM. This CDR3 contains 15 residues. The junction had 6 bases not matched to a gene; V was cut back by 6 bases and J by 0 bases. CDR3 nucleotides: TGTGCCAGCAGAGGAACGACAGGGGCTAACTATGGCTACACCTTC. As protein: CASRGTTGANYGYTF.

The chain has TRBV28 and TRBJ1-6; 10 positions agree with TRBD1. This CDR3 contains 14 residues. Germline CDR1 and CDR2: MDHEN and SYDVKM. V trimming: 7 bases; J trimming: 7 bases; junction bases outside the gene matches: 4. The CDR3 nucleotides read TGTGCCAGCATCCCGGGACAGGGGAATTCACCCCTCCACTTT. This encodes CASIPGQGNSPLHF.